The clone carrying this T cell receptor (beta chain) appeared a few times. Its target is not known. V lost 6 bases to trimming and J lost 3 bases; unmatched junction nucleotides: 4. This CDR3 region has 13 residues. Germline CDR1 is MNHNS and CDR2 is SASEGT. The study ran its PCR with 60 Vbeta and 13 Jbeta primers. Sequencing was performed with immunoSEQ multiplex PCR; in TCRdb, only in-frame clones are kept and a portion is missing. The data contain about 150,000 clones, 80% of them seen just once; the ten biggest clones take up roughly 14%. This sample was included in a study of cytomegalovirus exposure and HLA in healthy donors. Regarding the study as a whole: CMV serostatus alone was available as immune exposure information. Researchers reported that a few CMV-associated chains were confirmed in vitro as CMV antigen-specific. For most TCR beta V segments, an earlier analysis put the productive rate at about 90% or about 30% of the time.

The TCR was taken from a woman aged 40 to 50 in good health and CMV-seronegative. This rearrangement joins TRBV6-1 to TRBJ1-2, with 7 bases matching TRBD1. What was sequenced was PBMCs. The CDR3 spells CASSLGQHYGYTF. CDR3 DNA: TGTGCCAGCAGCTTGGGACAGCACTATGGCTACACCTTC.